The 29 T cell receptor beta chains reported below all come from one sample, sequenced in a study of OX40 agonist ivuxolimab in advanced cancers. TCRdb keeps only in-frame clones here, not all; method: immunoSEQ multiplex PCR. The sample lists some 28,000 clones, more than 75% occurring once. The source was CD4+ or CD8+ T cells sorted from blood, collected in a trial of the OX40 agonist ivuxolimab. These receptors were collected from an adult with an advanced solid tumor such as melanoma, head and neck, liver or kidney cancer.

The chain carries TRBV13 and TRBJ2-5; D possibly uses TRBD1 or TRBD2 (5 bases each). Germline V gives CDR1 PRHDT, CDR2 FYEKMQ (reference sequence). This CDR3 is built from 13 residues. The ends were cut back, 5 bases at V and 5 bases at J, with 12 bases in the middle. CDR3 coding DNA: TGTGCCAGCAGCCGGGACCGACGGGAGACCCAGTACTTC. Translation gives CASSRDRRETQYF.

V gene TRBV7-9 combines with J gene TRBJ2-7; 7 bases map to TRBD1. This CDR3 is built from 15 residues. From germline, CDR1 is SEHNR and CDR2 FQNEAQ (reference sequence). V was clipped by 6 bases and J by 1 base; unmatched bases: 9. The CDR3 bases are TGTGCCAGCAGTCATCCCGGGACAGAGTCCTACGAGCAGTACTTC. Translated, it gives CASSHPGTESYEQYF. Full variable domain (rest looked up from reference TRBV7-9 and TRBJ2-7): DTGVSQNPRHKITKRGQNVTFRCDPISEHNRLYWYRQTLGQGPEFLTYFQNEAQLEKSRLLSDRFSAERPKGSFSTLEIQRTEQGDSAMYLCASSHPGTESYEQYFGPGTRLTVT.

CDR3 in DNA: TGTGCCACCTTGGGGACAGTGTCCTACGAGCAGTACTTC. Translated: CATLGTVSYEQYF. The chain links TRBV6-1 to TRBJ2-7; 7 bases match TRBD1. The CDR3 spans 13 residues. CDR1 and CDR2 (germline): MNHNS, SASEGT. The junction had 7 bases not matched to a gene; V was cut back by 10 bases and J by 1 base.

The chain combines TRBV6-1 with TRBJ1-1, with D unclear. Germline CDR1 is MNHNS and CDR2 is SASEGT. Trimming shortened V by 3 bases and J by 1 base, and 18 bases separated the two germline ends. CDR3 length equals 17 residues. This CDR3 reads CASSDPSHSVANTEAFF. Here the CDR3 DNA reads TGTGCCAGCAGTGATCCGTCGCACTCGGTCGCGAACACTGAAGCTTTCTTT.

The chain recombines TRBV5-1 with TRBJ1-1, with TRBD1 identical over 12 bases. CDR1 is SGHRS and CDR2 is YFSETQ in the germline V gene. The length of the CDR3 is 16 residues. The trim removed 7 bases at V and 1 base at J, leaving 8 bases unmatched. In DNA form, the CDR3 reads TGCGCCAGCTTCCCGGGACAGGGGGCCCCGAACACTGAAGCTTTCTTT. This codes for CASFPGQGAPNTEAFF.

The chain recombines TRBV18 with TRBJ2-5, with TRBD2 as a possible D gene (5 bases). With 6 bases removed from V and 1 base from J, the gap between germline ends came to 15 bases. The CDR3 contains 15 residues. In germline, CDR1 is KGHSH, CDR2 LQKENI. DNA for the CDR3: TGTGCCAGCTCCCCTCGAGGGCCCCCCCAAGAGACCCAGTACTTC. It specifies CASSPRGPPQETQYF.

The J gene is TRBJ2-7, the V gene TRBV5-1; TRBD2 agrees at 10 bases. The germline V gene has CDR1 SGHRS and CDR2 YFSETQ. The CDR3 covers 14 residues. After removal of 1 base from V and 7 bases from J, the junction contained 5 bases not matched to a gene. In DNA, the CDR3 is TGCGCCAGCAGCTTGAGAGCGGGGGGGTTTGAGCAGTACTTC. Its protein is CASSLRAGGFEQYF.

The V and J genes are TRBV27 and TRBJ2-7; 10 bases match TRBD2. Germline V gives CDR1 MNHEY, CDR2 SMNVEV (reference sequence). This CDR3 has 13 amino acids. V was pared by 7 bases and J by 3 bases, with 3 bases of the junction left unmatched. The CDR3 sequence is CASTTSGVYEQYF. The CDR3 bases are TGTGCCAGCACCACTAGCGGGGTCTACGAGCAGTACTTC.

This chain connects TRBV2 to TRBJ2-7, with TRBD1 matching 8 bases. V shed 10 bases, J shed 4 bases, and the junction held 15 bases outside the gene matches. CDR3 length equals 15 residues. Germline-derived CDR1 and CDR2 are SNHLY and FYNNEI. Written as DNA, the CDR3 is TGTGCCAACGAGCCGGTGGGCAGGGGGCGATACGAGCAGTACTTC. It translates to CANEPVGRGRYEQYF.

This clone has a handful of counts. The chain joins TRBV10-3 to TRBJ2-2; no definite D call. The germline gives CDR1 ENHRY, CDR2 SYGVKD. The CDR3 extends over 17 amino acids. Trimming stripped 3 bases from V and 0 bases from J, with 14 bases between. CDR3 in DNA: TGTGCCATCAGTGATTTGACACCGCGGACGAACACCGGGGAGCTGTTTTTT. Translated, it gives CAISDLTPRTNTGELFF.

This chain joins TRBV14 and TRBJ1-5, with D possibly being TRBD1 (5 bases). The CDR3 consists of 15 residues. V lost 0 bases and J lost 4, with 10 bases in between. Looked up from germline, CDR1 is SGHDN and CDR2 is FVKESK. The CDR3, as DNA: TGTGCCAGCAGCCAAGATCTCAGGGCAAATCAGCCCCAGCATTTT. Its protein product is CASSQDLRANQPQHF.

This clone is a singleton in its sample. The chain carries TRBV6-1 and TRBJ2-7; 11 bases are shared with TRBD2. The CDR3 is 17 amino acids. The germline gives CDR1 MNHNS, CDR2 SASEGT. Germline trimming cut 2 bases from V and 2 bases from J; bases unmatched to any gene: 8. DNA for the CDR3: TGTGCCAGCAGTGAACGACTAGCGGGGCTGTTCACCTACGAGCAGTACTTC. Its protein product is CASSERLAGLFTYEQYF.

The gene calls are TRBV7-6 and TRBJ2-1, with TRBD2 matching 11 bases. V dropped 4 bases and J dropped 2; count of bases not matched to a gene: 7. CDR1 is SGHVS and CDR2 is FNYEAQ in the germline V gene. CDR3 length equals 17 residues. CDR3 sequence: CASSSTLAGGAYNEQFF. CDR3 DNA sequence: TGTGCCAGCAGCTCTACCCTAGCGGGGGGCGCCTACAATGAGCAGTTCTTC.

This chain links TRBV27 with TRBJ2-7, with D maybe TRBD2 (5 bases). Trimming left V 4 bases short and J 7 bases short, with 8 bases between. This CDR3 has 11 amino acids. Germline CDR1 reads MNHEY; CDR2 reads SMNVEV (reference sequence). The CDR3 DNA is TGTGCCAGCAGTTATGGAGGAGAGCAGTACTTC. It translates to CASSYGGEQYF.

CDR3 in DNA: TGTGCCATCGGCAGGGGGAATGAAAAACTGTTTTTT. It is translated as CAIGRGNEKLFF. The chain joins TRBV10-3 to TRBJ1-4, with 7 nucleotides matching TRBD1. Germline CDR1 is ENHRY and CDR2 is SYGVKD. The junction had 2 bases not matched to a gene; V was cut back by 8 bases and J by 5 bases. This CDR3 contains 12 residues.

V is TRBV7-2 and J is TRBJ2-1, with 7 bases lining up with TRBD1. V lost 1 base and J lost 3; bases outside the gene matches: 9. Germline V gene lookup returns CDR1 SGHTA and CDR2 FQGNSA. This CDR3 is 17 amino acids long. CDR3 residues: CASSLETAGGFYNEQFF. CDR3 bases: TGTGCCAGCAGCTTAGAAACCGCAGGGGGATTCTACAATGAGCAGTTCTTC.

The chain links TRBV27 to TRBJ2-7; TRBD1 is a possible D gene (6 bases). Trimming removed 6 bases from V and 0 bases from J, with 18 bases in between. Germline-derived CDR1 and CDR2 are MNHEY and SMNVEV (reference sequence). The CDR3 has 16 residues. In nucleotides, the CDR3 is TGTGCCAGCAGCCCAAGGGCAGGGGCATACTCCTACGAGCAGTACTTC. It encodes CASSPRAGAYSYEQYF.

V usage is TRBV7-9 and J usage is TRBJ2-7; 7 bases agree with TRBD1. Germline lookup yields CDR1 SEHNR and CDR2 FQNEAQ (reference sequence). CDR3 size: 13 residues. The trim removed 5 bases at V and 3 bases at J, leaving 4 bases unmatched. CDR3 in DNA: TGTGCCAGCAGCCTCCGGGACAGCTACGAGCAGTACTTC. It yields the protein CASSLRDSYEQYF.

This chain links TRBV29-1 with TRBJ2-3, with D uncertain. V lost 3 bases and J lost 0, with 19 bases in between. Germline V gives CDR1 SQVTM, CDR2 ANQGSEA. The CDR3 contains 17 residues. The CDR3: CSVEGLLRGMSTDTQYF. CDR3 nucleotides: TGCAGCGTTGAGGGCCTACTTAGAGGAATGAGCACAGATACGCAGTATTTT.

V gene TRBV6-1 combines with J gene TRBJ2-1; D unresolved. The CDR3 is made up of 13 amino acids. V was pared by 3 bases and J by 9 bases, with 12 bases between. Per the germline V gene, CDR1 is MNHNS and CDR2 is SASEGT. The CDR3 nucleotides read TGTGCCAGCAGTGAGGACGGTAGGATTGAGCAGTTCTTC. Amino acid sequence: CASSEDGRIEQFF.

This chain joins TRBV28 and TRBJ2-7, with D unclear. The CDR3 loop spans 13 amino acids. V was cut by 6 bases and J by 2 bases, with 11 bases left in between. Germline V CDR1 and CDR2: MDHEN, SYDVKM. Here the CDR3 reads CASSPRQAYEQYF. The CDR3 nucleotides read TGTGCCAGCAGCCCGAGACAAGCCTACGAGCAGTACTTC. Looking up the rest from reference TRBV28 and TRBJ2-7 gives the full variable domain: DVKVTQSSRYLVKRTGEKVFLECVQDMDHENMFWYRQDPGLGLRLIYFSYDVKMKEKGDIPEGYSVSREKKERFSLILESASTNQTSMYLCASSPRQAYEQYFGPGTRLTVT.

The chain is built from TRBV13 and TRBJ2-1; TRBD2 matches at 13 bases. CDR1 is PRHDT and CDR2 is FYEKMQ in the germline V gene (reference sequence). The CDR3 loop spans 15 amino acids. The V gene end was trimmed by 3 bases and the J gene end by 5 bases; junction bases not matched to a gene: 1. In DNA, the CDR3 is TGTGCCAGCAGCTTCGGACTAGCGGGGGACAATGAGCAGTTCTTC. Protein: CASSFGLAGDNEQFF.

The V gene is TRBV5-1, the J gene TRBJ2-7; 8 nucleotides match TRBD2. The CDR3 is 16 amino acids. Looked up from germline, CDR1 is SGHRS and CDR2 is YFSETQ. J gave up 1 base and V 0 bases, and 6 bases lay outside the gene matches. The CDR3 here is CASSLGGERGSYEQYF. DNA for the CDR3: TGCGCCAGCAGCTTGGGCGGGGAGCGGGGGTCCTACGAGCAGTACTTC.

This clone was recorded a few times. The CDR3 sequence: CASSPDSTFYEQYF. The CDR3 nucleotides read TGTGCCAGCAGCCCGGACAGTACCTTCTACGAGCAGTACTTC. V gene TRBV7-9 combines with J gene TRBJ2-7, with a tentative D call TRBD1 (6 bases). The CDR3 contains 14 residues. The germline V gene has CDR1 SEHNR and CDR2 FQNEAQ (reference sequence). With 5 bases removed from V and 3 bases from J, the gap between germline ends came to 14 bases.

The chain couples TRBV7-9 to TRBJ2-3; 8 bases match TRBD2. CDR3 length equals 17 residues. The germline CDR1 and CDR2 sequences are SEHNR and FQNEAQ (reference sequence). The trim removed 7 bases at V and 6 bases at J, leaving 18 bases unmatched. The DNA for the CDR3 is TGTGCCAGCACGGACGGGCGGGGGGTAAGCGGGTCGGATACGCAGTATTTT. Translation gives CASTDGRGVSGSDTQYF. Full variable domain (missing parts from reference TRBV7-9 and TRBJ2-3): DTGVSQNPRHKITKRGQNVTFRCDPISEHNRLYWYRQTLGQGPEFLTYFQNEAQLEKSRLLSDRFSAERPKGSFSTLEIQRTEQGDSAMYLCASTDGRGVSGSDTQYFGPGTRLTVL.

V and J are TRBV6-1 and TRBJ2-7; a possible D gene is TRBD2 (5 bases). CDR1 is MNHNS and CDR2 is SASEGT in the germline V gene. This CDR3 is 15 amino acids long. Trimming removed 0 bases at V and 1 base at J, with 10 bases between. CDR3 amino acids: CASSEAPAESYEQYF. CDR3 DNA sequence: TGTGCCAGCAGTGAAGCCCCAGCGGAATCCTACGAGCAGTACTTC.

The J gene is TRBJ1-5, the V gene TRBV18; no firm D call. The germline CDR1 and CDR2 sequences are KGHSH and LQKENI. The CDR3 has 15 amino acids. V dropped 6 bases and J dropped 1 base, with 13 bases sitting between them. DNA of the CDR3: TGTGCCAGCTCCCGGATAGTACAAAGCAATCAGCCCCAGCATTTT. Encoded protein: CASSRIVQSNQPQHF.

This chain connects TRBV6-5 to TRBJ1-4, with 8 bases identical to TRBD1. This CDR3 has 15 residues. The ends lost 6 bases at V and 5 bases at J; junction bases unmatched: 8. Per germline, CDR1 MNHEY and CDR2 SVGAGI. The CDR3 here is CASRIGQGENEKLFF. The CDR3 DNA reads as TGTGCCAGCAGGATAGGACAGGGAGAGAATGAAAAACTGTTTTTT.

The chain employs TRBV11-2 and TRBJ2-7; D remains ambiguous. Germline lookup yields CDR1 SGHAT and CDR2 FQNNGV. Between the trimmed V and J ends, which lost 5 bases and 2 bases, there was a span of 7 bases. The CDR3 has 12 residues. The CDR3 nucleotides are TGTGCCAGCAGCCGCTGGACCTACGAGCAGTACTTC. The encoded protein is CASSRWTYEQYF.